This record looks at one TCR beta chain sequence and its context. This sample is part of a study of blood T cells in healthy people across ages. After removal of 6 bases from V and 2 bases from J, the junction contained 11 bases not matched to a gene. The CDR3 consists of 17 residues. Per germline, CDR1 MGHDK and CDR2 SYGVNS. A second PCR of roughly 7 to 11 cycles used a sample-barcoded 5' primer and a J-beta primer mix. In TCRdb, the 5' RACE reads were re-called with MiXCR into one record per CDR3 protein. The sample includes hundreds of thousands of distinct CDR3 sequences, 58% seen only once; the top ten take 20% to 25%.

The sequenced material came from blood. The clonotype was recovered from a man in his thirties or forties in good health. This chain connects TRBV25-1 to TRBJ2-1, with TRBD2 matching 9 bases. The CDR3 sequence is CASSQPSGRTAYNEQFF. The CDR3 coding sequence is TGTGCCAGCAGCCAGCCCAGCGGGAGGACAGCCTACAATGAGCAGTTCTTC.